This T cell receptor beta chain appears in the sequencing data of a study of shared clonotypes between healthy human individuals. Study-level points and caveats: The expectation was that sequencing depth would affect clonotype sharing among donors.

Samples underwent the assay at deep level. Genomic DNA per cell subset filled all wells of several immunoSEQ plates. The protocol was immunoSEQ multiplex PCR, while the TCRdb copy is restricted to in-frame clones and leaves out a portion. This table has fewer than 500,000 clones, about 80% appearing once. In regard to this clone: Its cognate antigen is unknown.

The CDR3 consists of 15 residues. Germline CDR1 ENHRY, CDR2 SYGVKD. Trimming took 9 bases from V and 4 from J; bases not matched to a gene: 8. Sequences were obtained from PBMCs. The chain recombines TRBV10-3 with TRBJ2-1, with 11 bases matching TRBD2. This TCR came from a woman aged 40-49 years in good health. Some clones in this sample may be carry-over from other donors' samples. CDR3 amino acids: CAITRTSGPYNEQFF. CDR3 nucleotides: TGTGCCATAACCCGGACTAGCGGGCCGTACAATGAGCAGTTCTTC.